These 26 T cell receptor beta chains were sequenced from one sample in a study of cytomegalovirus exposure and HLA in healthy donors. PCR employed 60 Vbeta and 13 Jbeta primers. Profiling relied on immunoSEQ multiplex PCR, and the TCRdb table lists in-frame clones only, not all of them. Of 140,000 or so clones listed, 88% are singletons. Sequencing input: PBMCs. All receptors come from a middle-aged woman in good health and CMV-seronegative.

The chain couples TRBV7-2 to TRBJ2-5, with 7 bases matching TRBD1. CDR3 length: 13 amino acids. CDR1 SGHTA and CDR2 FQGNSA come from the germline V gene. V lost 5 bases to trimming and J lost 4 bases; unmatched junction nucleotides: 4. Here the CDR3 DNA reads TGTGCCAGCAGCACGAGGGGGCGAGAGACCCAGTACTTC. This sequence encodes CASSTRGRETQYF.

The genes are TRBV5-1 and TRBJ2-6, with 8 bases fitting TRBD2. From germline, CDR1 is SGHRS and CDR2 YFSETQ. This CDR3 is built from 16 residues. V shed 4 bases and J 0 bases; nucleotides not matched to a gene: 3. In DNA, the CDR3 is TGCGCCAGCAGCCCGGGAGGGAGCTCTGGGGCCAACGTCCTGACTTTC. This codes for CASSPGGSSGANVLTF. The full variable domain, rest sourced from reference TRBV5-1 and TRBJ2-6, is KAGVTQTPRYLIKTRGQQVTLSCSPISGHRSVSWYQQTPGQGLQFLFEYFSETQRNKGNFPGRFSGRQFSNSRSEMNVSTLELGDSALYLCASSPGGSSGANVLTFGAGSRLTVL.

The rearrangement uses TRBV10-3 and TRBJ1-1, with 7 bases matching TRBD1. The CDR3 contains 13 residues. Trimming took 7 bases from V and 0 from J; bases not matched to a gene: 2. Germline CDR1 and CDR2: ENHRY and SYGVKD. The DNA of the CDR3 is TGTGCCATCACTGGACAGGTGAACACTGAAGCTTTCTTT. Amino acids: CAITGQVNTEAFF.

V gene TRBV10-1 combines with J gene TRBJ1-5; 7 nucleotides align to TRBD1. CDR1 is WNHNN and CDR2 is SYGVQD in the germline V gene (reference sequence). The CDR3 has 17 residues. Unmatched junction bases numbered 13, after V lost 7 bases and J lost 1 base. CDR3 residues: CASTAPQGERSNQPQHF. The CDR3 DNA sequence: TGCGCCAGCACCGCCCCCCAGGGGGAGCGGAGCAATCAGCCCCAGCATTTT.

The rearrangement uses TRBV5-1 and TRBJ2-7, with D maybe TRBD2 (6 bases). Germline CDR1 and CDR2: SGHRS and YFSETQ. V was clipped by 1 base and J by 3 bases, with 11 bases between them. The CDR3 has 14 amino acids. The CDR3: CASSLSRGSYEQYF. The CDR3 DNA reads as TGCGCCAGCAGCTTGAGTCGGGGGAGCTACGAGCAGTACTTC.

This chain joins TRBV4-3 and TRBJ2-5; D is possibly TRBD2 (5 bases). The V end lost 0 bases, the J end lost 2 bases, and 16 bases lay between the germline ends. Germline CDR1 reads LGHNA; CDR2 reads YSLEER. The CDR3 is made up of 17 amino acids. Written as DNA, the CDR3 is TGCGCCAGCAGCCAAGAGGGGAGTAGGACGGGACAAGAGACCCAGTACTTC. Translation: CASSQEGSRTGQETQYF.

This chain uses TRBV11-3 with TRBJ1-3; D possibly corresponds to TRBD1 (5 bases). Looked up from germline, CDR1 is SGHNT and CDR2 is YENEEA. Trimming took off 5 bases at V and 3 bases at J, with 11 bases between the two ends. The CDR3 consists of 14 residues. The CDR3 region has the DNA TGTGCCAGCAGCCTAACAGGATATGGAAACACCATATATTTT. Amino acids: CASSLTGYGNTIYF.

This chain connects TRBV6-1 to TRBJ2-7; the match to TRBD1 covers 8 bases. Germline V lookup: CDR1 MNHNS, CDR2 SASEGT. V lost 6 bases and J lost 2; bases outside the gene matches: 3. This CDR3 region has 13 residues. In DNA form, the CDR3 reads TGTGCCAGCAGGACAGGGGCGACCTACGAGCAGTACTTC. Translated, it gives CASRTGATYEQYF.

V usage is TRBV6-5 and J usage is TRBJ2-3; D ambiguous. The V gene's germline CDR1 is MNHEY and CDR2 SVGAGI. V was shortened by 1 base and J by 0 bases, with 11 bases between the two germline ends. The CDR3 totals 16 residues. CDR3 sequence reads: CASSYFALSSTDTQYF. The DNA of the CDR3 is TGTGCCAGCAGTTACTTTGCGCTGTCTAGCACAGATACGCAGTATTTT.

The chain joins TRBV29-1 to TRBJ2-7; 13 bases agree with TRBD2. Germline V lookup: CDR1 SQVTM, CDR2 ANQGSEA. The CDR3 covers 13 residues. V shed 6 bases, J shed 8 bases, and the junction held 7 bases outside the gene matches. Here the CDR3 reads CSVEPGLAGKQYF. CDR3 nucleotide sequence: TGCAGCGTCGAACCGGGACTAGCGGGAAAGCAGTACTTC.

The gene calls are TRBV6-5 and TRBJ2-3; D might be TRBD2 (5 bases). Trimming removed 4 bases at V and 5 bases at J, with 16 bases between. Germline CDR1 reads MNHEY; CDR2 reads SVGAGI. The length of the CDR3 is 15 residues. In DNA form, the CDR3 reads TGTGCCAGCAGTTTCTCCGGGATCCACCGAGATACGCAGTATTTT. Residues: CASSFSGIHRDTQYF.

V is TRBV5-1 and J is TRBJ2-1, with TRBD2 matching over 12 bases. The CDR3 has 16 amino acids. In germline, CDR1 is SGHRS, CDR2 YFSETQ. Trimming removed 3 bases from V and 6 bases from J; junction bases left unmatched: 7. DNA of the CDR3: TGCGCCAGCAGCTCCCAGACTAGCGGGGGCCCCAATGAGCAGTTCTTC. Translated: CASSSQTSGGPNEQFF.

This chain connects TRBV19 to TRBJ2-3; D gene uncertain. V lost 3 bases and J 2 bases, leaving 9 bases between the germline ends. The CDR3 is 14 residues long. The germline V gene encodes CDR1 LNHDA and CDR2 SQIVND (reference sequence). CDR3 nucleotides: TGTGCCAGTAGTATTGGGCTATTCACAGATACGCAGTATTTT. This codes for CASSIGLFTDTQYF. Variable domain in full (rest from reference TRBV19 and TRBJ2-3): DGGITQSPKYLFRKEGQNVTLSCEQNLNHDAMYWYRQDPGQGLRLIYYSQIVNDFQKGDIAEGYSVSREKKESFPLTVTSAQKNPTAFYLCASSIGLFTDTQYFGPGTRLTVL.

This chain links TRBV2 with TRBJ1-2; 8 bases match TRBD1. The CDR3 runs to 13 residues. Trimming removed 6 bases from V and 6 bases from J; junction bases left unmatched: 6. The germline V gene encodes CDR1 SNHLY and CDR2 FYNNEI. CDR3: CASRVSGGHGYTF. In DNA form, the CDR3 reads TGTGCCAGCAGGGTTTCAGGGGGCCATGGCTACACCTTC.

This chain joins TRBV4-1 and TRBJ2-3; 7 nucleotides agree with TRBD2. Looked up from germline, CDR1 is MGHRA and CDR2 is YSYEKL. CDR3 length equals 16 residues. Unmatched junction bases numbered 9, after V lost 3 bases and J lost 3 bases. CDR3 protein: CASSQLSGPRTDTQYF. CDR3 nucleotides: TGCGCCAGCAGCCAGCTTAGCGGGCCGAGGACAGATACGCAGTATTTT.

This chain uses TRBV7-3 with TRBJ2-3; 8 nucleotides agree with TRBD2. The CDR3 runs 16 residues. J lost 0 bases, V lost 2 bases, and 4 bases had no gene match. Germline V gene data show CDR1 as SGHTA and CDR2 as FQGTGA. Written as DNA, the CDR3 is TGTGCCAGCAGCTTACGGGAGCGGGGGAGCACAGATACGCAGTATTTT. Translated, it gives CASSLRERGSTDTQYF.

J is TRBJ1-1 and V is TRBV2; 11 nucleotides line up with TRBD1. This CDR3 spans 15 amino acids. V gave up 6 bases and J gave up 5 bases; unmatched junction bases: 8. Germline V gives CDR1 SNHLY, CDR2 FYNNEI. In DNA, the CDR3 is TGTGCCAGCAGCTCTCCGGGACAGGGGGGTACTGAAGCTTTCTTT. This encodes CASSSPGQGGTEAFF.

This clone appeared a few times. The CDR3 sequence is CASRAQETQYF. CDR3 in DNA: TGTGCCAGCAGGGCCCAAGAGACCCAGTACTTC. This chain links TRBV6-5 with TRBJ2-5; D is ambiguous. The CDR3 is made up of 11 amino acids. The germline V and J ends were trimmed by 6 bases and 1 base, with 3 bases remaining between them. Germline lookup yields CDR1 MNHEY and CDR2 SVGAGI.

V and J are TRBV6-5 and TRBJ2-7, with TRBD2 identical over 8 bases. Germline loops: CDR1 MNHEY, CDR2 SVGAGI. The CDR3 is 13 amino acids. J was trimmed by 6 bases and V by 5 bases; bases with no gene match: 6. CDR3 region: CASSETSEGEQYF. The CDR3 DNA sequence: TGTGCCAGCAGTGAGACTAGCGAAGGCGAGCAGTACTTC.

The rearrangement links TRBV6-6 to TRBJ1-2, with unresolved D. V was shortened by 8 bases and J by 8 bases, with 18 bases between the two germline ends. Germline CDR1 MNHNY, CDR2 SVGAGI (reference sequence). The CDR3 is made up of 13 amino acids. CDR3 nucleotides: TGTGCCAGCCGGCTGCCGGGGTCCCCAGGCTACACCTTC. Translating it yields CASRLPGSPGYTF.

The CDR3 nucleotides are TGTGCCAGCAGCGCCACTAGCGACCAAGAGACCCAGTACTTC. This codes for CASSATSDQETQYF. The gene calls are TRBV7-2 and TRBJ2-5, with TRBD2 matching over 7 bases. The CDR3 runs 14 residues. Per germline, CDR1 SGHTA and CDR2 FQGNSA. V lost 5 bases to trimming and J lost 0 bases; unmatched junction nucleotides: 3.

The chain is built from TRBV7-9 and TRBJ2-1; possibly TRBD1 for D (6 bases). V was shortened by 5 bases and J by 10 bases, with 21 bases between the two germline ends. CDR1 SEHNR and CDR2 FQNEAQ come from the germline V gene (reference sequence). This CDR3 region has 15 residues. CDR3 sequence (DNA): TGTGCCAGCAGCGAGGGACACCCCCCCACAATGGAGCAGTTCTTC. Residues: CASSEGHPPTMEQFF.

To note about this clone: The junction does not match germline at one end; this may be a read error. This sequence joins TRBV5-1 and TRBJ2-7; D ambiguous. This CDR3 is 12 amino acids long. Germline loops: CDR1 SGHRS, CDR2 YFSETQ. This CDR3 reads CASSLAGNEQYF. Here the CDR3 DNA reads TGCGCCAGCAGTTTGGCCGGTAACGAGCAGTACTTC.

V usage is TRBV5-1 and J usage is TRBJ2-1; TRBD1 matches 9 bases. CDR3 length: 16 residues. Germline assignment: CDR1 SGHRS and CDR2 YFSETQ. V lost 0 bases, J lost 3 bases, and 4 bases stayed unmatched. Here the CDR3 DNA reads TGCGCCAGCAGCTTGGGGCCGGGACAGGGCTACAATGAGCAGTTCTTC. Its protein product is CASSLGPGQGYNEQFF.

This chain joins TRBV18 and TRBJ2-5; D may be TRBD2 (5 bases). Per the germline V gene, CDR1 is KGHSH and CDR2 is LQKENI. This CDR3 has 14 amino acids. V was clipped by 3 bases and J by 2 bases, with 10 bases between them. CDR3 sequence: CASSPNGVQETQYF. For the CDR3, the DNA is TGTGCCAGCTCACCGAACGGGGTGCAAGAGACCCAGTACTTC.

This clone was recorded a few times. The chain has TRBV7-2 and TRBJ1-1; the D is unclear. Trimming left V 2 bases short and J 7 bases short, with 11 bases between. The CDR3 consists of 13 residues. Germline V gene data show CDR1 as SGHTA and CDR2 as FQGNSA. DNA for the CDR3: TGTGCCAGCAGCTTATATCTGGCAGTTGAAGCTTTCTTT. This encodes CASSLYLAVEAFF.